This T cell receptor beta chain was identified during a study of vaccination and CD4 T cells after COVID-19 (dated by TCRdb to 2021 to 2024). Study-level background: Convalescent patients had a positive SARS-CoV-2 result on nasal swab PCR, and of these patients, several had mild disease and one had severe disease. The convalescent cohort comprised six males and four females, including two Hispanic individuals, seven Caucasians, two Asians and one multiracial person. Participants got two doses of the Pfizer-BioNTech BNT162b2 vaccine (n=8) or two doses of the Moderna mRNA-1273 vaccine (n=2). Post-COVID blood samples were collected from convalescent patients a median of around 100 days after diagnosis, with a range of roughly 30 to 161 days. The time from the second vaccine dose to post-vaccine blood sampling had a median of 72 days and ranged from roughly 13 to 241 days. Overlapping spike peptide pools from SARS-CoV-2 and from the common cold coronaviruses HCoV-NL63, HCoV-OC43 and HCoV-229E were used as culture stimuli. Control cultures received a CEFX viral epitope pool as the positive control, an HIV-1 Nef peptide pool as the negative control, or no peptide. In approximately ten COVID-19 convalescent patients and a handful of infection-naive healthy vaccine recipients, the spike-specific CD4+ TCR repertoire before mRNA vaccination was compared with the repertoire after mRNA vaccination. Study-wide conclusions, independent of this receptor: The number of convalescent patients in the study was relatively small, and the study did not examine early timepoints following natural infection. In convalescent patients, a median 86.3% of post-vaccine SARS-CoV-2-reactive clones were detected only after vaccination, and vaccine-specific priming was suggested by this finding. The median count of SARS-CoV-2-reactive clonotypes went up from 20 to 25 after infection to a few dozen after vaccination, although the change was not significant. In convalescent patients, nearly all vaccine-specific clones (304 of 307) were found to be mono-reactive for SARS-CoV-2 spike rather than cross-reactive with common cold coronaviruses.

Library method: PCR. DNA from cultured CD4+ T cells was subjected to TCR sequencing with the Oncomine TCR Beta short-read assay at the Johns Hopkins FTIC core. The QIAamp micro DNA kit was used to extract genomic DNA from the cultured CD4+ T cells. Oncomine TCR Beta libraries made from cultured CD4+ T cells were pooled using unique dual indexes and sequenced on an Illumina iSeq 100. The paper's data handling went like this. Non-productive sequences were removed, and CDR3s not starting with C, not ending with F or W, or shorter than 7 amino acids were discarded. Antigen-specific clonotypes were identified using the MANAFEST web application through comparison of peptide-stimulated wells with reference and other culture wells. An FDR below 0.05, an odds ratio above 5, and a productive frequency above 0.1% in at least two of three replicate wells were required for clones to be considered positive. A clonotype was classed as cross-reactive if the clonotype showed significant expansion both in SARS-CoV-2 spike wells and in at least one common cold coronavirus spike condition. Levenshtein distances (stringdist) and unrooted phylogenetic trees (ape) in R version 3.6.1 were used to assess CDR3 homology. The raw public reads went through TCRdb reprocessing: fastp at Q25, MiXCR clone calling, in-frame beta chains kept. Rows are combined by CDR3 protein, so each entry shows the most common genes and DNA. These V and J calls rely on TCRdb rather than the paper's analysis. This sample has 17,000 or so distinct CDR3 sequences in its table, and approximately 45% of those were observed once. The ten most abundant clones make up 5.7% of the sample.

Its CDR3 holds 15 amino acids, cysteine through phenylalanine. The CDR3 DNA has 45 bases and is translated from base 1. Looking up the germline V gene (reference sequence) yields CDR1 DFQATT and CDR2 SNEGSKA. The germline V end is reduced by 2 bases and the J end by 0 bases; junction bases left unmatched: 4. This clonotype was detected a few times. It lacks a known antigen. No base-level quality is on record; no much larger clone is a single base apart. The treatment or condition label for this specimen denotes: roughly ten-day PBMC culture with coronavirus spike peptide pools or control peptides (ViraFEST assay). The ViraFEST assay was used in the study, in which antigen-specific T cells were expanded with peptide pools and expanded clonotypes were subsequently identified by TCR sequencing. Positive SARS-CoV-2 PCR tests in the convalescent patients dated from March to December 2020, before Alpha, Beta and Delta variants emerged in the United States. Each well held roughly 2 million PBMCs cultured in IMDM containing approximately 5% human AB serum and around 10 IU/ml IL-2, with 7.5 to 10 ug/ml peptide pools added. Half of the culture medium was replaced with fresh IL-2-containing medium on days 3 and 7. CD4+ T cells were isolated after around ten days of culture through negative selection using the EasySep CD4+ T cell isolation kit. Ficoll-Paque Plus gradient centrifugation was used to isolate PBMCs from whole blood, and the isolated PBMCs were then either used fresh or cryopreserved at -140C. Culture conditions were generally each tested in triplicate wells.

This TCR was sampled from a human donor who had recovered from COVID-19. Recombination linked TRBV20-1 to TRBJ1-5; 7 junctional bases match TRBD1. Material: CD4+ T cells from blood, cultured in vitro, obtained before SARS-CoV-2 vaccination. The DNA is as follows: TGCAGTGCTAGAATGGGACAGAATAGCAATCAGCCCCAGCATTTT. This yields the protein CSARMGQNSNQPQHF.